This T cell receptor beta chain was recovered during a study of shared clonotypes between healthy human individuals. Across the whole study: Each donor had three CD4 naive, three CD4 memory, two CD8 naive and one CD8 memory plate.

All participating donors were Caucasian adults from Nashville, Tennessee. Investigators divided CD4+ cells into CD45RA+ naive and CD45RA-negative memory subsets. A word on this clone: Its cognate antigen is unknown.

Germline V gene sequence: CDR1 SGHTA, CDR2 FQGTGA. V was pared by 7 bases and J by 4 bases, with 12 bases of the junction left unmatched. This CDR3 spans 16 amino acids. Sequencing used immunoSEQ multiplex PCR; TCRdb keeps in-frame clones, though not all of them. The sample yields hundreds of thousands of clones, roughly 97% seen once. Points from the study as a whole: Unshared clonotypes carried lower generation probabilities than those common to all four donors.

The gene calls are TRBV7-3 and TRBJ2-2; 7 nucleotides agree with TRBD2. The receptor comes from a woman in her thirties in good health. Material for sequencing was naive CD4+ T cells sorted from blood. Documented subset: CD45RA+ positively selected. CDR3 region: CASTINEAGVTGELFF. CDR3 nucleotides: TGTGCCAGCACCATTAATGAGGCGGGAGTCACCGGGGAGCTGTTTTTT.